The clone carrying this T cell receptor beta chain showed up just a few times. V was clipped by 0 bases and J by 8 bases; unmatched bases: 12. CDR1 and CDR2 (germline): SGHRS, YFSETQ. This CDR3 comprises 17 residues. TCR beta CDR3 sequences were amplified from RNA transcripts. The TCR CDR3 was amplified in a first-round RT-PCR using the HTBI primer set. Using its own MiXCR run on the multiplex PCR reads, TCRdb lists one record per CDR3 protein. The repertoire holds 620,000 or so distinct CDR3 sequences, with more than 12% as singletons. The record originates from a study of T cells in Graves' hyperthyroidism and ophthalmopathy.

The rearrangement uses TRBV5-1 and TRBJ1-2; 11 bases line up with TRBD1. The source of this sequence is a woman in her fifties or sixties with Graves' ophthalmopathy. Source material: blood. CDR3 nucleotides: TGCGCCAGCAGCTTGGCCCGAAATGGACAGGGGGCTGGCGGCTACACCTTC. The encoded protein is CASSLARNGQGAGGYTF.